This is a list of T cell receptor beta chains from one sample in a study of T cell responses to AZD1222 COVID-19 vaccine. Assay used: immunoSEQ multiplex PCR; TCRdb lists only in-frame clones, some missing. This table has 150,000 to 200,000 clones, roughly 90% appearing once. The sequenced sample was peripheral blood, obtained on day 0 of AZD1222 vaccination. These receptors were obtained from an adult in good health. The conserved cysteine and the conserved F or W are not part of the CDR3 here. Clone size is not always given. Where it is, it says once, few, many or a class for expanded clones.

v_call	j_call	clone_size	cdr3_aa
TRBV6-5	TRBJ2-7	.	ASSYSAGRQGEQY
TRBV4-1	TRBJ2-1	once	ASSPMMGIKSGEQF
TRBV7-2	TRBJ2-3	.	ASSLVGQDTQY
TRBV7-9	TRBJ2-2	few	ASTQGASGELF
TRBV2	TRBJ2-1	.	ASSGVRTGGAGYEQF
TRBV6-5	TRBJ1-4	.	ASKRGTPSNEKLF
TRBV6-1	TRBJ2-5	.	ASSEILAGGPQETQY
TRBV21-1	TRBJ2-2	.	ASSKGCTGELF
TRBV19	TRBJ2-1	.	ASSSLADNNEQF
TRBV4-1	TRBJ1-2	.	ASSQTGGSQYGYT
TRBV7-2	TRBJ2-3	.	ASSLGRDSGRGSTDTQY
TRBV19	TRBJ1-1	once	ASATGTRTEAF
TRBV25-1	TRBJ2-7	.	ASSSGQGRHEQY
TRBV7-8	TRBJ1-2	.	ASRLSGDSSRNYGYT
TRBV11-2	TRBJ2-7	.	ASSPSGIRSYEQY
TRBV7-9	TRBJ2-7	.	ASSRSDGYEQY
TRBV27	TRBJ1-2	.	ASSGDRGGDGYT
TRBV5-1	TRBJ2-7	.	ASSWSGPSYEQY
TRBV2	TRBJ2-3	.	ASSNGRGARTSTDTQY
TRBV5-4	TRBJ2-6	.	ASSLAGAGANVLT
TRBV7-7	TRBJ2-2	.	ASSLGPTGELF
TRBV18	TRBJ2-7	.	ASSPRGEGEQY
TRBV5-4	TRBJ2-5	.	ASSLGQRGETQY
TRBV20-1	TRBJ2-7	few	SASFRPYEQY
TRBV19	TRBJ2-1	.	ASSMRSGSSNEQF
TRBV6-5	TRBJ1-2	.	ASNPGTGVNYGYT
TRBV15	TRBJ2-1	.	ATSSRGLVF
TRBV3-1/TRBV3-2	TRBJ1-1	.	ASSPRQAMGAF
TRBV3-1/TRBV3-2	TRBJ2-3	.	ASSQKLGQGSFGTQY
TRBV27	TRBJ1-5	.	ASSPLPATGHQPQH
TRBV9	TRBJ2-3	.	ASSLRTSASDTQY
TRBV3-1/TRBV3-2	TRBJ1-2	.	ASSQRVRGVRGGFGGGYGYT
TRBV6-5	TRBJ2-1	.	ASSRDRGEYNEQF
TRBV2	TRBJ1-1	.	ASSDFRGGRGTEAF
TRBV5-5	TRBJ2-1	.	ASSLGTSGSNEQF
TRBV10-2	TRBJ1-1	.	ASSMTVMNTEAF
TRBV5-6	TRBJ2-3	.	ASSSLPGGTQY
TRBV5-4	TRBJ2-7	.	ASSLAATSSDEQY
TRBV28	TRBJ1-5	.	ASSSGGHNQPQH
TRBV6-5	TRBJ2-1	.	ASSGISYNEQF
TRBV3-1/TRBV3-2	TRBJ2-1	.	ASRRQGGEQF
TRBV3-1/TRBV3-2	TRBJ1-3	.	ASSPQRGNTIY
TRBV29-1	TRBJ1-2	.	SVEGQLSGGYT
TRBV20-1	TRBJ2-7	once	SASVRERLYEQY
TRBV7-2	TRBJ2-5	.	ASSPDPSGSRRETQY
TRBV5-6	TRBJ2-1	.	ASSDVDRKQF
TRBV7-8	TRBJ2-3	.	ASSTGLVLGTQY
TRBV7-9	TRBJ1-5	.	ASSLAGRVGNQPQH
TRBV21-1	TRBJ2-7	few	ASSPCPGTGETDEQY
TRBV28	TRBJ1-1	.	ASTLIRGKGTEAF
TRBV2	TRBJ2-3	.	ASSILAGGTDTQY
TRBV5-1	TRBJ1-6	.	ASRTGASYNSPLH
TRBV5-6	TRBJ1-4	.	ASSQRGALNEKLF
TRBV5-1	TRBJ1-2	.	ASSLNRRANYGYT
TRBV27	TRBJ2-1	few	ASSLSRGGRNEQF
TRBV7-6	TRBJ2-7	.	ASSSIRESYYEQY
TRBV30	TRBJ1-1	few	ASQGAYRNTEAF
TRBV5-4	TRBJ2-1	.	ASSLDSRNNEQF
TRBV25-1	TRBJ2-3	.	ASKATGGGDTQY
TRBV6-5	TRBJ1-4	few	ASSYSRDNQGKLF